The T cell receptor beta chain under discussion was sequenced for a study of T cell changes during pregnancy in multiple sclerosis. Sequencing was performed with immunoSEQ multiplex PCR; in TCRdb, only in-frame clones are kept and a portion is missing. Of approximately 74,000 clones listed, 80% to 90% are singletons. The sequence came from a female donor with multiple sclerosis, enrolled in a pregnancy study. The source was peripheral blood, collected before pregnancy.

This CDR3 is CASSLGGRTGELFF. CDR3 nucleotides: TGCGCCAGCAGCTTGGGGGGGCGGACCGGGGAGCTGTTTTTT. The chain carries TRBV5-1 and TRBJ2-2; D is possibly TRBD1 (6 bases). Between the trimmed V and J ends, which lost 0 bases and 5 bases, there was a span of 8 bases. The CDR3 length is 14 residues. CDR1 and CDR2 from the germline V gene are SGHRS and YFSETQ.